Sequencing of this T cell receptor beta chain was carried out in a study of CD8 T cells in ankylosing spondylitis. Points from the study as a whole: There were earlier reports of some motif variants in reactive arthritis synovial fluid and blood. There was a TCR beta motif, made of eight highly homologous variants, that appeared characteristic of ankylosing spondylitis blood.

The CDR3 contains 15 residues. V dropped 0 bases and J dropped 6 bases, with 15 bases sitting between them. Germline V gene data show CDR1 as SGDLS and CDR2 as YYNGEE. With molecular barcodes, quantitative 5'-RACE was used to make the TCR beta libraries. MiXCR, applied by TCRdb to the 5' RACE reads, yields one record per CDR3 protein. The data show tens of thousands of distinct CDR3 sequences, over 3.5% seen once. This clonotype was seen a handful of times. Its antigen is as yet unknown. This TCR was sampled from a female donor with ankylosing spondylitis or in good health (not recorded which). The chain uses TRBV9 and TRBJ1-2; the D gene is possibly TRBD1 (6 bases). The sequencing input was blood, either unsorted or a sorted T cell fraction (not recorded which). The CDR3 reads CASSVAVQGSDGYTF. The CDR3 nucleotides are TGTGCCAGCAGCGTAGCCGTACAGGGTTCCGATGGCTACACCTTC.